This section outlines one T cell receptor (beta chain) sequence together with its context. Its antigen target is currently unknown. Base qualities were left out, and no much larger clone turns up one base away. The entire isolated RNA was reverse transcribed using the High Capacity cDNA Reverse Transcription Kit, and thus expressed TCRB transcripts were sequenced. Deep immunoSEQ sequencing was performed on naive, central memory and regulatory T cell samples, with an average of roughly 3.5 million total reads per sample. Sorted cells were lysed in RLT buffer, and RNA was extracted using DNase-treated RNeasy Micro or Mini kits according to cell number. Each cell subset was processed on its own to prevent cross-contamination, while patient and healthy donor samples were processed together. Using the immunoSEQ multiplex PCR, TCRB sequences were amplified from cDNA into 87-bp fragments spanning the CDR3 region. Amplicons were sequenced on the Illumina HiSeq platform. Per the source publication's procedure: Synthetic template baselines were used to correct PCR bias computationally, reads within Hamming distance 2 were collapsed together, and singletons that could not be merged were discarded. Reads were aligned against IMGT to assign V, D and J genes, CDR3 length and insertions or deletions at six rearrangement sites. Within each subset, clonotype counts were normalized to sorted cell number, and only after that were true diversity and Gini coefficients computed with the tcR R package. The overlap coefficient, calculated on TCRB nucleotide sequences, was used to quantify repertoire sharing. In TCRdb, the immuneACCESS table is reduced to in-frame sequences with V and J assigned. These tables do not hold every clone; where another copy was compared, an unresolved V gene accounts for under half, and the others remain unexplained. V, J and clone size are taken as reported in that table, and D and trimming were inferred from the DNA itself. Here the sample has more than 150,000 clones; around 9% occur a single time. In total, the top ten clones hold 0.7% of the sample.

The sample originates from a study of beta chain features in type 1 diabetes (dated by TCRdb to 2016 to 2019). Study-wide context: Mean age, gender distribution, total cell number and subset yield did not differ between patients and healthy donors. Regulatory and stem cell-like memory subsets were isolated from only 8 patients and roughly eight healthy donors, whereas naive and central memory subsets came from all 30 or so donors. A total of 100 million to 110 million sorted cells were examined across all samples, and a strong correlation was observed between cell number per subset and RNA yield. The study compared TCRB repertoires of sorted circulating CD4+ T cell subsets between recently diagnosed type 1 diabetes patients and matched healthy donors.

Sequences LGHNA (CDR1) and YSLEER (CDR2) are obtained from the germline V gene. The CDR3 runs 13 residues from the cysteine to the phenylalanine. Just CDR3 DNA is preserved here, 39 bases in frame from base 1. V is shortened by 0 bases, J by 13 bases, and the region joining them spans 16 bases. Overall results and qualifications from the work: Shorter templates might have been favored by PCR, but patient and control samples were amplified and corrected together, so both groups would have been affected equally by any skew. Because cDNA rather than genomic DNA was sequenced, highly expressing activated cells could have been over-represented, although no difference in activation and CD3 levels was found between groups. In all four CD4+ subsets, TCRB CDR3 length was moderately but significantly shorter in type 1 diabetes patients. HLA sub-analyses involved small numbers of individuals, so any influence of HLA type on TCRB rearrangement remained unresolved. Fewer insertions and more nucleotide deletions at VDJ recombination sites were observed in patients with type 1 diabetes, implying thymic rearrangement abnormalities. The naive, central memory and regulatory TCRB repertoires appeared to resemble one another more closely among patients than among healthy donors.

A single peripheral blood draw of around 120 mL on average was collected from each donor into heparinised tubes. A BD FACSAria II and a panel including CD45RO, CCR7, CD25, CD127, CD95 and CD27 were used to sort naive, central memory, regulatory and stem cell-like memory CD4+ T cells. A purity above 98% was achieved for all sorted populations. PBMCs were isolated immediately by Lymphoprep density gradient centrifugation and stained directly without culture. To minimize batch effects, samples were stained and sorted in pairs, one healthy donor with one patient per experiment. The rearranged segments are TRBV4-3 and TRBJ2-7; possibly the D gene is TRBD2, per 6 matching bases. What was sequenced was central memory CD4+ T cells from blood. The TCR sequence derives from a woman in her 30s with type 1 diabetes. The nucleotide sequence is given as TGCGCCAGCAGCCAAGAGTCGGGACTGCCTCCTTACTTC. Its translation is CASSQESGLPPYF.